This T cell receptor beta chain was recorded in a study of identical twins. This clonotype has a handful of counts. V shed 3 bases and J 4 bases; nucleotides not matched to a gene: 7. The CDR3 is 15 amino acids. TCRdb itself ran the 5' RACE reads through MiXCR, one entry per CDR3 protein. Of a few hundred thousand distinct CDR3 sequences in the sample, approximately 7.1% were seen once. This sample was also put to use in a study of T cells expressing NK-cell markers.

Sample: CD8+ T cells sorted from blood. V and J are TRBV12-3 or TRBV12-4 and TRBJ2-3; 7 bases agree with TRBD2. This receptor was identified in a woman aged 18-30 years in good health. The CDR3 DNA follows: TGTGCCAGCAGTTTTGGGGGAGGGGACGCAGATACGCAGTATTTT. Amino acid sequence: CASSFGGGDADTQYF.